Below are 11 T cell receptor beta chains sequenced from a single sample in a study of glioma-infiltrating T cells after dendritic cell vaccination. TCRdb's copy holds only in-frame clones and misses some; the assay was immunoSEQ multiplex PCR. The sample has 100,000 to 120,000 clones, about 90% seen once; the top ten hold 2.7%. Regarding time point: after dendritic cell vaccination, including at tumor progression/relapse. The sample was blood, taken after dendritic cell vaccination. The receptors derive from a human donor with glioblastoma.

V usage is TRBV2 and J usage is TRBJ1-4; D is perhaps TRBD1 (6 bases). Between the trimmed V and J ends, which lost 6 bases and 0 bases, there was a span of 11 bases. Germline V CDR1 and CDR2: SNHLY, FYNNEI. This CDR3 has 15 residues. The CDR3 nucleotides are TGTGCCAGCAGGGGGGCAGCTACAACTAATGAAAAACTGTTTTTT. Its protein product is CASRGAATTNEKLFF.

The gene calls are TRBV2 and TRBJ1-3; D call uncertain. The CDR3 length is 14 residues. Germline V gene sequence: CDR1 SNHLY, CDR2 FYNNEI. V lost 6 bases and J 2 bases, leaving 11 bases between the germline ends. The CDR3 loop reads CASRNGVPGNTIYF. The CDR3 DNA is TGTGCCAGCAGAAACGGGGTACCTGGAAACACCATATATTTT.

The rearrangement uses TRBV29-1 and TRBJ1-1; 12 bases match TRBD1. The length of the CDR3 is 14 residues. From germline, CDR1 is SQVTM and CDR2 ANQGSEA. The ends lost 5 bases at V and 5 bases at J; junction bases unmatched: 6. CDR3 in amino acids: CSVPGQGAGTEAFF. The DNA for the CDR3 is TGCAGCGTTCCGGGACAGGGGGCAGGTACTGAAGCTTTCTTT.

The CDR3 nucleotides read TGCGCCAGCAGCCCAACAGGGAATGAGCAGTTCTTC. This gives the protein CASSPTGNEQFF. The rearrangement links TRBV5-1 to TRBJ2-1, with D tentatively TRBD1 (6 bases). The CDR3 sequence is 12 residues long. In germline, CDR1 is SGHRS, CDR2 YFSETQ. The germline V and J ends were trimmed by 4 bases and 7 bases, with 9 bases remaining between them.

The CDR3 sequence is CASSLISGGIIWGYTF. DNA of the CDR3: TGTGCCAGCAGCCTAATTTCGGGAGGGATCATCTGGGGCTACACCTTC. J is TRBJ1-2 and V is TRBV28; D gene ambiguous. V lost 6 bases, J lost 8 bases, and 25 bases lay in between. Germline values: CDR1 MDHEN, CDR2 SYDVKM. CDR3 length: 16 amino acids.

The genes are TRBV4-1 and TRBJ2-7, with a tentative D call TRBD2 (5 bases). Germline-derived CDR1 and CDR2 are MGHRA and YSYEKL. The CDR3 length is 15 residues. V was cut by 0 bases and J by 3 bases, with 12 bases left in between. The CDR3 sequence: CASSQDSSGLYEQYF. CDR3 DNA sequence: TGCGCCAGCAGCCAAGATAGCAGCGGCCTCTACGAGCAGTACTTC.

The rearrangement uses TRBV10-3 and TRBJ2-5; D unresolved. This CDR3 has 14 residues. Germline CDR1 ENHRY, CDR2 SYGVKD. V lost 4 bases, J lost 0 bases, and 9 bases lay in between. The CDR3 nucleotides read TGTGCCATCAGTGTGTCGGCAGACCAAGAGACCCAGTACTTC. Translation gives CAISVSADQETQYF.

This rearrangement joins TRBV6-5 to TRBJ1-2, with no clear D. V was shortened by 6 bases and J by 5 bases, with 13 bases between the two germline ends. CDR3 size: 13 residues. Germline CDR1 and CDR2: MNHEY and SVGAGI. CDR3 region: CASSQNYGYGYTF. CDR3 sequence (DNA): TGTGCCAGCAGCCAGAATTACGGGTATGGCTACACCTTC.

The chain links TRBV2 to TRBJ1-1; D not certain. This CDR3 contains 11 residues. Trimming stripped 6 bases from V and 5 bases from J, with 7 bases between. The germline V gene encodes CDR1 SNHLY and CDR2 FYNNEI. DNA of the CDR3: TGTGCCAGCAGGGGAGGGACTGAAGCTTTCTTT. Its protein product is CASRGGTEAFF. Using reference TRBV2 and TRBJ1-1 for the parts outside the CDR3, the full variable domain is EPEVTQTPSHQVTQMGQEVILRCVPISNHLYFYWYRQILGQKVEFLVSFYNNEISEKSEIFDDQFSVERPDGSNFTLKIRSTKLEDSAMYFCASRGGTEAFFGQGTRLTVV.

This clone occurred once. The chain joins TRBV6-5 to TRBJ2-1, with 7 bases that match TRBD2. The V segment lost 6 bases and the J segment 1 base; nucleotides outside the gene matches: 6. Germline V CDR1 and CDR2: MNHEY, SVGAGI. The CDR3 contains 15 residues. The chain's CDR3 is CASSPSSGSYNEQFF. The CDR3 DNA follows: TGTGCCAGCAGCCCCTCTAGCGGATCCTACAATGAGCAGTTCTTC.

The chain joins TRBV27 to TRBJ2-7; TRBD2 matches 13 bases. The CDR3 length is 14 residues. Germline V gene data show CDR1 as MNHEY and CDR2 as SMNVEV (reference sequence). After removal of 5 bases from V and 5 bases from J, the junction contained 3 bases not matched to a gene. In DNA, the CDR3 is TGTGCCAGCAGTAAGGGACTAGCGGGGAACGAGCAGTACTTC. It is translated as CASSKGLAGNEQYF.